One and the same sample provided the 30 T cell receptor beta chains below, sequenced in a study of regulatory and conventional T cells in RAG deficiency. Sequenced by immunoSEQ multiplex PCR; TCRdb stores in-frame clones only, minus some. This table has approximately 46,000 clones, more than 80% appearing once. Blood CD4+ CD25-low CD127-high conventional T cells supplied the genomic DNA template. These same records also appear under a second study, on regulatory T cells. That investigation notes: The PCR used 52 TRBV and 13 TRBJ primers.

Material for sequencing was CD4+ effector T cells sorted from blood. These receptors all stem from a human donor in good health.

J is TRBJ1-5 and V is TRBV6-6; no clear D gene. Between the trimmed V and J ends, which lost 4 bases and 3 bases, there was a span of 13 bases. This CDR3 has 15 amino acids. From germline, CDR1 is MNHNY and CDR2 SVGAGI (reference sequence). CDR3 in amino acids: CASSSSDGPNQPQHF. DNA for the CDR3: TGTGCCAGCAGTTCCTCGGACGGACCCAATCAGCCCCAGCATTTT.

The genes are TRBV19 and TRBJ2-2, with 7 bases identical to TRBD2. The CDR3 spans 15 residues. Germline CDR1 reads LNHDA; CDR2 reads SQIVND (reference sequence). V shed 6 bases, J shed 6 bases, and the junction held 10 bases outside the gene matches. Written as DNA, the CDR3 is TGTGCCAGTAGGGAAGCGGGATATGATGCCGGGGAGCTGTTTTTT. As protein: CASREAGYDAGELFF.

This chain uses TRBV2 with TRBJ2-1, with a possible D match to TRBD2 (6 bases). The CDR3 is 16 residues long. Germline V gene sequence: CDR1 SNHLY, CDR2 FYNNEI. The V end lost 6 bases, the J end lost 0 bases, and 15 bases lay between the germline ends. CDR3 sequence reads: CASRDPSVFSYNEQFF. In DNA, the CDR3 is TGTGCCAGCAGAGACCCTAGCGTTTTCTCCTACAATGAGCAGTTCTTC.

The chain combines TRBV11-2 with TRBJ2-1; D ambiguous. V dropped 1 base and J dropped 0 bases, with 7 bases sitting between them. Germline V gene data show CDR1 as SGHAT and CDR2 as FQNNGV. This CDR3 region has 15 residues. The CDR3 DNA reads TGTGCCAGCAGCTTAGGCGGAAGCTCCTACAATGAGCAGTTCTTC. Its translation: CASSLGGSSYNEQFF.

This sequence joins TRBV5-1 and TRBJ2-1, with 14 bases that match TRBD2. The trim removed 3 bases at V and 3 bases at J, leaving 11 bases unmatched. Germline CDR1 SGHRS, CDR2 YFSETQ. This CDR3 is 19 amino acids long. CDR3 bases: TGCGCCAGCAGCTCCGTCGGGACTAGCGGGGGCCCCAGCTACAATGAGCAGTTCTTC. It is translated as CASSSVGTSGGPSYNEQFF.

The rearrangement joins TRBV7-9 to TRBJ2-3; D perhaps matches TRBD2 (6 bases). CDR1 is SEHNR, CDR2 FQNEAQ, per germline (reference sequence). Trimming removed 5 bases from V and 0 bases from J, with 12 bases in between. CDR3 length: 15 amino acids. CDR3 protein: CASSPSSGSTDTQYF. The CDR3 DNA is TGTGCCAGCAGCCCCAGTAGCGGAAGCACAGATACGCAGTATTTT.

The chain joins TRBV11-3 to TRBJ2-7, with D perhaps TRBD1 (6 bases). There are 12 residues in the CDR3. The germline CDR1 and CDR2 sequences are SGHNT and YENEEA. V was cut by 0 bases and J by 7 bases, with 7 bases left in between. Here the CDR3 DNA reads TGTGCCAGCAGCTTAGAGGGGGCAGAGCAGTACTTC. This encodes CASSLEGAEQYF.

The V call is TRBV5-6, the J call TRBJ1-6; no firm D call. This CDR3 is built from 17 residues. The germline gives CDR1 SGHDT, CDR2 YYEEEE. The V and J ends lost 3 bases and 0 bases respectively, with 13 bases between them. The CDR3 region is CASSSTESSSYNSPLHF. The DNA of the CDR3 is TGTGCCAGCAGCTCAACAGAGAGCAGCTCCTATAATTCACCCCTCCACTTT.

This chain joins TRBV7-9 and TRBJ2-6; maybe TRBD2 (6 bases). Trimming shortened V by 5 bases and J by 3 bases, and 11 bases separated the two germline ends. Germline V lookup: CDR1 SEHNR, CDR2 FQNEAQ (reference sequence). This CDR3 region has 15 residues. The CDR3 sequence: CASSRDLLGANVLTF. The CDR3 coding sequence is TGTGCCAGCAGCAGGGACTTGCTTGGGGCCAACGTCCTGACTTTC.

This clone was observed once. The CDR3 DNA reads as TGTGCCAGCAGCTCCTCCCGGGGGGCAGATACGCAGTATTTT. Translation gives CASSSSRGADTQYF. The chain joins TRBV7-3 to TRBJ2-3; TRBD2 aligns across 7 bases. The CDR3 runs 14 residues. V shed 4 bases, J shed 4 bases, and the junction held 5 bases outside the gene matches. Germline-derived CDR1 and CDR2 are SGHTA and FQGTGA. Using reference TRBV7-3 and TRBJ2-3 for the parts outside the CDR3, the full variable domain is GAGVSQTPSNKVTEKGKYVELRCDPISGHTALYWYRQSLGQGPEFLIYFQGTGAADDSGLPNDRFFAVRPEGSVSTLKIQRTERGDSAVYLCASSSSRGADTQYFGPGTRLTVL.

The gene calls are TRBV6-5 and TRBJ1-2, with 7 bases fitting TRBD1. The V gene end was trimmed by 5 bases and the J gene end by 4 bases; junction bases not matched to a gene: 10. Germline CDR1 reads MNHEY; CDR2 reads SVGAGI. The CDR3 covers 15 residues. In DNA form, the CDR3 reads TGTGCCAGCAGTCCCCCGACAGGGAAGCGCTATGGCTACACCTTC. As protein: CASSPPTGKRYGYTF.

V is TRBV18 and J is TRBJ2-7, with no clear D. Trimming removed 3 bases at V and 0 bases at J, with 6 bases between. Germline CDR1 is KGHSH and CDR2 is LQKENI. There are 13 residues in the CDR3. The CDR3 nucleotides are TGTGCCAGCTCACCCCTTAGCTCCTACGAGCAGTACTTC. This encodes CASSPLSSYEQYF.

The V call is TRBV4-2, the J call TRBJ2-1; weak D call: TRBD1 (6 bases). Germline CDR1 reads LGHNA; CDR2 reads YNFKEQ. V was cut by 4 bases and J by 10 bases, with 14 bases left in between. The CDR3 spans 13 residues. The CDR3 loop reads CASSPLDRWEQFF. The DNA for the CDR3 is TGTGCCAGCAGCCCCCTCGACAGGTGGGAGCAGTTCTTC.

This chain connects TRBV19 to TRBJ2-3; 14 positions agree with TRBD2. Germline trimming cut 6 bases from V and 2 bases from J; bases unmatched to any gene: 4. The CDR3 has 16 residues. The germline V gene encodes CDR1 LNHDA and CDR2 SQIVND (reference sequence). The CDR3 loop is CASRRTSGGSTDTQYF. CDR3 bases: TGTGCCAGTAGACGGACTAGCGGGGGGTCCACAGATACGCAGTATTTT.

The chain employs TRBV6-1 and TRBJ2-7, with D perhaps matching TRBD2 (5 bases). Looked up from germline, CDR1 is MNHNS and CDR2 is SASEGT. The CDR3 length is 13 residues. V lost 5 bases, J lost 2 bases, and 10 bases lay in between. In DNA form, the CDR3 reads TGTGCCAGCAGTAACTCCGGGACCTACGAGCAGTACTTC. Protein: CASSNSGTYEQYF.

The CDR3 reads CASSFGFPGQPQHF. As DNA, the CDR3 is TGTGCCAGCAGTTTTGGCTTCCCGGGTCAGCCCCAGCATTTT. The chain employs TRBV27 and TRBJ1-5, with unresolved D. The length of the CDR3 is 14 residues. In germline, CDR1 is MNHEY, CDR2 SMNVEV (reference sequence). V gave up 3 bases and J gave up 6 bases, with 12 bases separating them.

This chain joins TRBV6-1 and TRBJ1-1; 8 bases map to TRBD1. This CDR3 comprises 15 residues. The V gene's germline CDR1 is MNHNS and CDR2 SASEGT. The V and J ends lost 10 bases and 0 bases, in that order; junction bases with no gene match: 10. Written as DNA, the CDR3 is TGTGCCATCCCACGAGACAGGGGCCTGAACACTGAAGCTTTCTTT. This encodes CAIPRDRGLNTEAFF.

This chain links TRBV19 with TRBJ1-5, with 7 bases identical to TRBD1. Germline lookup yields CDR1 LNHDA and CDR2 SQIVND (reference sequence). With V trimmed by 0 bases and J by 2 bases, 7 bases remained unmatched. CDR3 size: 17 residues. The CDR3 region is CASSIDPTGWGNQPQHF. The CDR3 DNA follows: TGTGCCAGTAGTATAGATCCGACAGGGTGGGGCAATCAGCCCCAGCATTTT. Drawing the rest from reference TRBV19 and TRBJ1-5, the complete variable domain is DGGITQSPKYLFRKEGQNVTLSCEQNLNHDAMYWYRQDPGQGLRLIYYSQIVNDFQKGDIAEGYSVSREKKESFPLTVTSAQKNPTAFYLCASSIDPTGWGNQPQHFGDGTRLSIL.

CDR3 sequence: CASSVWGSGEKLFF. CDR3 DNA sequence: TGTGCCAGCAGTGTTTGGGGCTCCGGAGAAAAACTGTTTTTT. The genes are TRBV25-1 and TRBJ1-4, with TRBD1 as a possible D gene (5 bases). This CDR3 has 14 residues. Germline values: CDR1 MGHDK, CDR2 SYGVNS. Trimming cost V 4 bases and J 8 bases, with 14 bases left between them.

V and J are TRBV7-8 and TRBJ2-5, with D possibly TRBD1 on 6 matching bases. The better agreement between TRBJ2-7 and the DNA end casts doubt on the J call. The CDR3 runs 15 residues. Germline CDR1 SGHVS, CDR2 FQNEAQ. CDR3 sequence reads: CASSSPGTSRYEQYF. The CDR3 DNA reads TGTGCCAGCAGCTCCCCAGGGACATCGCGCTACGAGCAGTACTTC.

This rearrangement joins TRBV5-6 to TRBJ1-6; unclear D gene. Germline V gene lookup returns CDR1 SGHDT and CDR2 YYEEEE. CDR3 size: 16 residues. Trimming took off 2 bases at V and 1 base at J, with 10 bases between the two ends. CDR3 in DNA: TGTGCCAGCAGCTTCGGGGTTCGTTCCTATAATTCACCCCTCCACTTT. Its protein product is CASSFGVRSYNSPLHF.

The chain employs TRBV25-1 and TRBJ2-3; 7 positions agree with TRBD2. CDR1 and CDR2 (germline): MGHDK, SYGVNS. This CDR3 spans 15 amino acids. The junction had 13 bases not matched to a gene; V was cut back by 3 bases and J by 10 bases. CDR3 loop: CASSESTSAPVSQYF. The CDR3 region has the DNA TGTGCCAGCAGTGAGTCTACTAGCGCCCCGGTCTCGCAGTATTTT. Variable domain in full (rest from reference TRBV25-1 and TRBJ2-3): EADIYQTPRYLVIGTGKKITLECSQTMGHDKMYWYQQDPGMELHLIHYSYGVNSTEKGDLSSESTVSRIRTEHFPLTLESARPSHTSQYLCASSESTSAPVSQYFGPGTRLTVL.

V usage is TRBV19 and J usage is TRBJ2-1; 10 nucleotides match TRBD2. Per germline, CDR1 LNHDA and CDR2 SQIVND (reference sequence). The J segment lost 4 bases and the V segment lost 7 bases, leaving 10 bases of the junction unmatched. This CDR3 spans 16 amino acids. This CDR3 reads CASTEWLAGDYNEQFF. CDR3 bases: TGTGCCAGTACTGAGTGGCTAGCGGGGGATTACAATGAGCAGTTCTTC.

The chain carries TRBV7-8 and TRBJ2-5, with 7 nucleotides matching TRBD1. Per germline, CDR1 SGHVS and CDR2 FQNEAQ. After removal of 5 bases from V and 5 bases from J, the junction contained 8 bases not matched to a gene. The CDR3 consists of 14 residues. This CDR3 reads CASSATGSRETQYF. CDR3 sequence (DNA): TGTGCCAGCAGCGCGACAGGGTCAAGGGAGACCCAGTACTTC.

This chain connects TRBV5-4 to TRBJ1-2; D possibly corresponds to TRBD1 (6 bases). V gave up 4 bases and J gave up 8 bases, with 18 bases separating them. Germline values: CDR1 SGHNT, CDR2 YYREEE (reference sequence). CDR3 length: 14 amino acids. In DNA form, the CDR3 reads TGTGCCAGCAGCACCCCAGGGGAGAAAGGAGGCTACACCTTC. As protein: CASSTPGEKGGYTF.

This clone turned up a few times. This chain connects TRBV4-1 to TRBJ2-3; no reliable D call. CDR3 length: 14 amino acids. V was pared by 0 bases and J by 6 bases, with 10 bases between. Germline loops: CDR1 MGHRA, CDR2 YSYEKL. The CDR3 protein is CASSQENQGDTQYF. The DNA of the CDR3 is TGCGCCAGCAGCCAAGAAAATCAAGGGGATACGCAGTATTTT.

The chain links TRBV5-1 to TRBJ2-5, with 13 bases identical to TRBD2. The trim removed 4 bases at V and 3 bases at J, leaving 6 bases unmatched. This CDR3 contains 16 residues. The germline V gene has CDR1 SGHRS and CDR2 YFSETQ. The CDR3 region has the DNA TGCGCCAGCAGCCCAACTAGCGGGGGGGCCAAAGAGACCCAGTACTTC. This translates into CASSPTSGGAKETQYF.

As regards this clone: In the same sample, other DNA sequences code for this CDR3. The chain is built from TRBV6-5 and TRBJ1-1; TRBD1 aligns across 7 bases. CDR1 MNHEY and CDR2 SVGAGI come from the germline V gene. The length of the CDR3 is 14 residues. The trim removed 0 bases at V and 5 bases at J, leaving 3 bases unmatched. This CDR3 reads CASSYSTGSTEAFF. The CDR3 DNA sequence: TGTGCCAGCAGTTACTCGACAGGGAGTACTGAAGCTTTCTTT.

The CDR3 protein is CASSYSAGSGNTIYF. In DNA form, the CDR3 reads TGTGCCAGCAGTTACTCTGCGGGGTCTGGAAACACCATATATTTT. The chain links TRBV6-6 to TRBJ1-3; D remains unclear. Per the germline V gene, CDR1 is MNHNY and CDR2 is SVGAGI (reference sequence). V was clipped by 0 bases and J by 1 base, with 7 bases between them. The CDR3 spans 15 residues.

The V call is TRBV19, the J call TRBJ1-5; unclear D gene. The germline V and J ends were trimmed by 5 bases and 6 bases, with 11 bases remaining between them. Germline loops: CDR1 LNHDA, CDR2 SQIVND (reference sequence). This CDR3 has 13 amino acids. The CDR3 protein is CASSGLGSQPQHF. DNA of the CDR3: TGTGCCAGTAGTGGATTGGGGAGTCAGCCCCAGCATTTT.